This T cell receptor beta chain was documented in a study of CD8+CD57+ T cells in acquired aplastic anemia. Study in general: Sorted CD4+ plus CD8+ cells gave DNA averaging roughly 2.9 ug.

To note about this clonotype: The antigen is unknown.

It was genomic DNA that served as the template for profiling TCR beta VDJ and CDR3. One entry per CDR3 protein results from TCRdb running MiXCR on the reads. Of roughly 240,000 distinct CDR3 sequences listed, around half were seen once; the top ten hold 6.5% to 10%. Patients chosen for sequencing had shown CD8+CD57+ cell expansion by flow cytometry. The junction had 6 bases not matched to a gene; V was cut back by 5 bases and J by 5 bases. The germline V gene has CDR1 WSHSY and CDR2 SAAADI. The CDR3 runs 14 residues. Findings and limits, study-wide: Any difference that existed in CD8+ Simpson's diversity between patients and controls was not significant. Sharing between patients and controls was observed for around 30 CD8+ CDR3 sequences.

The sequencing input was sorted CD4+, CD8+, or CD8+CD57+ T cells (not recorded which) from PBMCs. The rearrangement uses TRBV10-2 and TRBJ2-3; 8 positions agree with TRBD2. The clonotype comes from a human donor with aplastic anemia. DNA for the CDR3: TGCGCCAGCAGTCGGGGGGGTTCGAAAGATACGCAGTATTTT. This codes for CASSRGGSKDTQYF.